This T cell receptor (beta chain) is drawn from a study of regulatory T cells in long-lasting Graves disease. Broader study findings: When disease was persistent, TRBV28, TRBJ1-2 and TRBJ2-5 were the favored segments.

Per germline, CDR1 MRHNA and CDR2 SNTAGT. This CDR3 has 15 amino acids. Trimming shortened V by 6 bases and J by 10 bases, and 22 bases separated the two germline ends. Construction of TCR beta libraries relied on iRepertoire HTBI primers and on Arm-PCR targeting CDR3 regions. TCRdb recomputed calls from the multiplex PCR reads with MiXCR, one row per CDR3 protein. The repertoire consists of some 500,000 distinct CDR3 sequences, with around 16% occurring once and the leading ten covering just under 25%. As to time point: newly diagnosed GD, antithyroid drugs for less than 3 months. Extracted RNA from PBMCs served as the source of the TCR library. Details on this clonotype: Its specificity is unknown.

These data also featured in a second study, about T cells in Graves' hyperthyroidism and ophthalmopathy. Per that paper: Exclusion of patients followed from uncontrolled infection, other autoimmune disease, pregnancy or lactation. HTBI primers were used for first-round RT-PCR of the TCR CDR3. Blood also contained most expanded thyroid clonotypes above 0.001.

This receptor was identified in a middle-aged woman with Graves disease. The V and J genes are TRBV6-4 and TRBJ2-1, with a possible D match to TRBD1 (6 bases). The starting material was peripheral blood mononuclear cells (PBMCs), obtained at new diagnosis, from a patient treated with antithyroid drugs. The CDR3 nucleotides read TGTGCCAGCAGAGCACAGGGTATGGTTCGTTCGGAGCAGTTCTTC. It specifies CASRAQGMVRSEQFF.